The clone carrying this T cell receptor (beta chain) was detected a few times. As yet, its antigen is unknown. TCRdb re-called the 5' RACE reads with MiXCR, one entry per CDR3 protein. The repertoire consists of approximately 500,000 distinct CDR3 sequences, with roughly a quarter occurring once and the leading ten covering 2.9%. The donors were all healthy and Caucasian. The data were taken from a study of identical twins. Study results and limitations: Models underestimated how often monozygotic twins shared out-of-frame TCR alpha. Insertions were fewer in abundant cord blood beta clonotypes, whereas memory repertoires showed none of this pattern.

Germline V CDR1 and CDR2: SEHNR, FQNEAQ (reference sequence). V lost 3 bases and J lost 3; bases outside the gene matches: 4. The CDR3 has 15 residues. These data were also reused for a study on T cells expressing NK-cell markers. That source notes: The CD3+CD56-NKG2C+ fraction of a handful of donors was likewise dominated by these clonotypes.

Sequencing used CD4+ T cells sorted from blood. The J gene is TRBJ2-7, the V gene TRBV7-9, with 11 bases fitting TRBD1. The source is a woman between 18 and 30 years old in good health. The CDR3 coding sequence is TGTGCCAGCAGCTTGGCGGGGACAGGGGGCTACGAGCAGTACTTC. This gives the protein CASSLAGTGGYEQYF.